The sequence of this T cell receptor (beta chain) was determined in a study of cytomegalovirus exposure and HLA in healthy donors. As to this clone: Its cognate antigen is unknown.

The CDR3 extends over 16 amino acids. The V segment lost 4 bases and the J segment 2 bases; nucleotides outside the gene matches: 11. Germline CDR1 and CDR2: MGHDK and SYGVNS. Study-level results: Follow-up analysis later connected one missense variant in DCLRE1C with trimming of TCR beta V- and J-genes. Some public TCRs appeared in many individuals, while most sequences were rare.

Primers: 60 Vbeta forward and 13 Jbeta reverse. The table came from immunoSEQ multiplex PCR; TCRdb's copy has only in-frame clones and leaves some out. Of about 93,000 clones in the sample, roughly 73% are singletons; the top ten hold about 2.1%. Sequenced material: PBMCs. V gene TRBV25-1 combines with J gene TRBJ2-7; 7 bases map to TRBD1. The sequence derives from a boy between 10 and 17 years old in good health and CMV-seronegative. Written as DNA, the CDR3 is TGTGCCAGCAGTGCTCTCTCCGGGACAGTTGCCTACGAGCAGTACTTC. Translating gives CASSALSGTVAYEQYF.